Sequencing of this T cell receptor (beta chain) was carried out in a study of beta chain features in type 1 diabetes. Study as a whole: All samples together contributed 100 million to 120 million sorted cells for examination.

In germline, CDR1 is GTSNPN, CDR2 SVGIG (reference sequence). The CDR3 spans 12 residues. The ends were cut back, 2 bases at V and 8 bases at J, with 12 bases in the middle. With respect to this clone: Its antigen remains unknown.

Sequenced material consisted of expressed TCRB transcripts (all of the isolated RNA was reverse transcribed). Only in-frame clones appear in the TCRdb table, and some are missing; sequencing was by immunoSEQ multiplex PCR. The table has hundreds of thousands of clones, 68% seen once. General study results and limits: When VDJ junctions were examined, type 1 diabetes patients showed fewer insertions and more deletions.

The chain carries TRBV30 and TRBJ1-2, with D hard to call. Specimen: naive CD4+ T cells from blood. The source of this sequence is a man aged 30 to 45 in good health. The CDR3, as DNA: TGTGCCTGGAGTTCGAATTCGGGAGGCTACACCTTC. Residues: CAWSSNSGGYTF.